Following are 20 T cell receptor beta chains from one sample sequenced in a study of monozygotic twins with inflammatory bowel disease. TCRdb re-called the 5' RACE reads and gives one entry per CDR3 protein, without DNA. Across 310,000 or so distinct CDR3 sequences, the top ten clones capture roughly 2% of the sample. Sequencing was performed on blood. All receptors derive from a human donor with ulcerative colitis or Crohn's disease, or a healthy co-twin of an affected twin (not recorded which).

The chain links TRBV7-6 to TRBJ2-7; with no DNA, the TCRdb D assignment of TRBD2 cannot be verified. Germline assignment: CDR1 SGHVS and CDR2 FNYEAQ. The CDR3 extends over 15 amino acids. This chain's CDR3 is CASSRTSGSSYEQYF.

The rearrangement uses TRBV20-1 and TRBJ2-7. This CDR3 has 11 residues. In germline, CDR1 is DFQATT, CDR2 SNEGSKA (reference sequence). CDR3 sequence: CSARISYEQYF.

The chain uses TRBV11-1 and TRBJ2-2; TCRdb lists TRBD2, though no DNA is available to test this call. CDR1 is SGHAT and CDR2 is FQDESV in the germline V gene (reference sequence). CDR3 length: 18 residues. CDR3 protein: CASSPYVTSGSNTGELFF.

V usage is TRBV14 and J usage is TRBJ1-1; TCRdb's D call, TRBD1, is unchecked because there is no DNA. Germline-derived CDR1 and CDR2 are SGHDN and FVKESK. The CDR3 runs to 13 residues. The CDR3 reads CASSPGDWAEAFF.

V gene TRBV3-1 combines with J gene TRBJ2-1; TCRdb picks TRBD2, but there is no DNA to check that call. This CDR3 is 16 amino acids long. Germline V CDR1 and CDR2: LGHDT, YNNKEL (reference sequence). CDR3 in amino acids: CASSQFLAGTHNEQFF.

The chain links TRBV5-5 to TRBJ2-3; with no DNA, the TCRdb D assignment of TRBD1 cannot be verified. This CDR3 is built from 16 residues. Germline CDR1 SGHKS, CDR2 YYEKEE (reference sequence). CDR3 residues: CASSFSPLAITDTQYF.

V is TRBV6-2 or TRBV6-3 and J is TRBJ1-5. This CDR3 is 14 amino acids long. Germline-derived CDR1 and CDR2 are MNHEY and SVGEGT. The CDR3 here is CASSYMDSDQPQHF.

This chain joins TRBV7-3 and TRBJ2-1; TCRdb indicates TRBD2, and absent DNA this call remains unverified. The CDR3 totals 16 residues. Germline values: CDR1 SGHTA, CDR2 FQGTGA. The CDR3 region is CASSLDGTSVHNEQFF. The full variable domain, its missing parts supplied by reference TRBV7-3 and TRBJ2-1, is GAGVSQTPSNKVTEKGKYVELRCDPISGHTALYWYRQSLGQGPEFLIYFQGTGAADDSGLPNDRFFAVRPEGSVSTLKIQRTERGDSAVYLCASSLDGTSVHNEQFFGPGTRLTVL.

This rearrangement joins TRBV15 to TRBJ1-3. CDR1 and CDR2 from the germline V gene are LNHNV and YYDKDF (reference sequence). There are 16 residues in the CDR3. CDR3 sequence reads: CATSRDYAVSGNTIYF.

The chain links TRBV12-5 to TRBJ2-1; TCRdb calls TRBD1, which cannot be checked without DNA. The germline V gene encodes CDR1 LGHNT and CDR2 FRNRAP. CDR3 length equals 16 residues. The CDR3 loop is CASGSVGWGIGNEQFF.

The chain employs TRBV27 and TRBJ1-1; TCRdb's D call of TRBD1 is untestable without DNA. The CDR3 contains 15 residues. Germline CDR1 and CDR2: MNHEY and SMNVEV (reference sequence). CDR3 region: CASRYTGGLNTEAFF.

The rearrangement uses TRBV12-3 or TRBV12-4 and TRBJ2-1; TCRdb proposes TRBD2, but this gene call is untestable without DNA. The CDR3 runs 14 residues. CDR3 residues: CASSLWRVLNEQFF.

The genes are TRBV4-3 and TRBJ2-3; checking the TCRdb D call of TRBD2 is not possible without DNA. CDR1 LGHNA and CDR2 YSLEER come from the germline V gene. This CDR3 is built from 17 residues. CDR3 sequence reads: CASSQGMSGGVTDTQYF.

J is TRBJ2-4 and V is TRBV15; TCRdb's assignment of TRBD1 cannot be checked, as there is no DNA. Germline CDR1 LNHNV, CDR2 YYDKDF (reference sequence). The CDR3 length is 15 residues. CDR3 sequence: CATSREDRGQNIQYF.

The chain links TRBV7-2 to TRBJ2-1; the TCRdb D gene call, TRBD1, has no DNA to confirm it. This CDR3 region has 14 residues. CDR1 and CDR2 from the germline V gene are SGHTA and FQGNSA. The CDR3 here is CASSLTAGGGKQFF.

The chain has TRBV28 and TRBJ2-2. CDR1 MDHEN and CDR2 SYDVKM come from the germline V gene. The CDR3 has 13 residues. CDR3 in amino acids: CASSLGNNGELFF.

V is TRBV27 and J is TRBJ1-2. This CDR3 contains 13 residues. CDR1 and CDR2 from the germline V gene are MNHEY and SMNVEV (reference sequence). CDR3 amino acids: CASSLGPHYGYTF.

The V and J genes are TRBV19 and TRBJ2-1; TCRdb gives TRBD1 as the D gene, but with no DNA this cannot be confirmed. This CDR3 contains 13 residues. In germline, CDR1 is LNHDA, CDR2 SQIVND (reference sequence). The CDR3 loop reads CASRQRDSNEQFF.

The CDR3 protein is CASSLGAARSGNTIYF. V and J are TRBV12-3 or TRBV12-4 and TRBJ1-3; with no DNA, the TCRdb D assignment of TRBD1 cannot be verified. CDR3 length: 16 residues.

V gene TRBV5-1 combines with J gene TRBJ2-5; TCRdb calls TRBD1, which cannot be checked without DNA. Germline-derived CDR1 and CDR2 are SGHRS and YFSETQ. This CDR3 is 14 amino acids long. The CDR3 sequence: CASSLGGGEETQYF. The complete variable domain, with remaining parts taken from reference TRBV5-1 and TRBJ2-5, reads KAGVTQTPRYLIKTRGQQVTLSCSPISGHRSVSWYQQTPGQGLQFLFEYFSETQRNKGNFPGRFSGRQFSNSRSEMNVSTLELGDSALYLCASSLGGGEETQYFGPGTRLLVL.